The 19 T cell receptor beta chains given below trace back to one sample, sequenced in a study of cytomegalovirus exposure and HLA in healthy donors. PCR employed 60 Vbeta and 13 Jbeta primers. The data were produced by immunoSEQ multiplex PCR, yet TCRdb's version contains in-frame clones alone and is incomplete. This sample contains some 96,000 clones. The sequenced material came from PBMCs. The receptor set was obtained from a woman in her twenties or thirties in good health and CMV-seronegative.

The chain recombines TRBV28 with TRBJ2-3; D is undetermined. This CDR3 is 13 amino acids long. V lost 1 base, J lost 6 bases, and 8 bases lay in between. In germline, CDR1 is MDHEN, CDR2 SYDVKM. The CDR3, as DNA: TGTGCCAGCAGTTTATCCCACGGGGATACGCAGTATTTT. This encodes CASSLSHGDTQYF. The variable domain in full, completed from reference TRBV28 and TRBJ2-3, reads DVKVTQSSRYLVKRTGEKVFLECVQDMDHENMFWYRQDPGLGLRLIYFSYDVKMKEKGDIPEGYSVSREKKERFSLILESASTNQTSMYLCASSLSHGDTQYFGPGTRLTVL.

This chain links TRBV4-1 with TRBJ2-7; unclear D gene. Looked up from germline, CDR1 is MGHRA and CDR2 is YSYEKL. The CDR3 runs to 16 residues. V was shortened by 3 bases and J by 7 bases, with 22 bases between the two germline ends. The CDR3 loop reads CASSQAVSTIALEQYF. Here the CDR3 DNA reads TGCGCCAGCAGCCAGGCGGTATCAACCATAGCTCTGGAGCAGTACTTC.

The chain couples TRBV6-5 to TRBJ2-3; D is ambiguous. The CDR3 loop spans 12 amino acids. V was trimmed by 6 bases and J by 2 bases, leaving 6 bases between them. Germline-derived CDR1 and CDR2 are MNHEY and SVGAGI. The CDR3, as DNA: TGTGCCAGCAGCAGTAACACAGATACGCAGTATTTT. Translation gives CASSSNTDTQYF.

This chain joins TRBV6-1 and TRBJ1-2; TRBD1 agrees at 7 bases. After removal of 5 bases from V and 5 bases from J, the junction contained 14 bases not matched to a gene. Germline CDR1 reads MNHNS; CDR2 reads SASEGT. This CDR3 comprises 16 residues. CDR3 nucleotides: TGTGCCAGCAGTCAAGAGGGAAACAGGGGCGGGTATGGCTACACCTTC. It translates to CASSQEGNRGGYGYTF.

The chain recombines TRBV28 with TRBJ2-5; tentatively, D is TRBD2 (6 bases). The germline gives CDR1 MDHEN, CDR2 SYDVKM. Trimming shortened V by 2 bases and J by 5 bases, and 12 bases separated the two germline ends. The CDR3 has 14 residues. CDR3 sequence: CASSLGEVRETQYF. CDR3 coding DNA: TGTGCCAGCAGTTTAGGGGAGGTGCGTGAGACCCAGTACTTC.

The CDR3, as DNA: TGTGCCAGCAGCTTGACTGCCCGGCCCCTTGTCGAGCAGTACTTC. It codes for CASSLTARPLVEQYF. The V call is TRBV7-2, the J call TRBJ2-5, with D unresolved. With the DNA end fitting TRBJ2-7 better, the J assignment may be wrong. This CDR3 contains 15 residues. Germline V lookup: CDR1 SGHTA, CDR2 FQGNSA.

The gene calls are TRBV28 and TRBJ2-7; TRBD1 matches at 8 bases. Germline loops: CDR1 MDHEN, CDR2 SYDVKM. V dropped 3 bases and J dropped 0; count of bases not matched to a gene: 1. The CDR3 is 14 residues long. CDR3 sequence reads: CASSFTGGSYEQYF. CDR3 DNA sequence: TGTGCCAGCAGTTTTACAGGGGGCTCCTACGAGCAGTACTTC.

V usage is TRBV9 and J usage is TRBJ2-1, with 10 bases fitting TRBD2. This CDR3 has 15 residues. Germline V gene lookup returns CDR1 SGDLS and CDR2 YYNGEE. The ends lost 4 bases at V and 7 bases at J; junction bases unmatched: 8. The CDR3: CASSMSGREVNEQFF. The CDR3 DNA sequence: TGTGCCAGCAGCATGAGCGGGAGGGAGGTAAATGAGCAGTTCTTC.

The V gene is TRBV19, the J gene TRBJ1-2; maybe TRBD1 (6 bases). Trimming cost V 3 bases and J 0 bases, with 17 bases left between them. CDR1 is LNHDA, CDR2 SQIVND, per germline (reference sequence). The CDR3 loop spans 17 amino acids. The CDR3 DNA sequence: TGTGCCAGTAGTATCCGGGACACGGCCGGACCTAACTATGGCTACACCTTC. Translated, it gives CASSIRDTAGPNYGYTF.

The chain's CDR3 is CASSPRAYYEQYF. CDR3 coding DNA: TGTGCCAGCAGTCCCAGGGCCTACTACGAGCAGTACTTC. The chain links TRBV28 to TRBJ2-7; the D gene is possibly TRBD1 (5 bases). With 5 bases removed from V and 3 bases from J, the gap between germline ends came to 11 bases. Germline V gives CDR1 MDHEN, CDR2 SYDVKM. This CDR3 region has 13 residues.

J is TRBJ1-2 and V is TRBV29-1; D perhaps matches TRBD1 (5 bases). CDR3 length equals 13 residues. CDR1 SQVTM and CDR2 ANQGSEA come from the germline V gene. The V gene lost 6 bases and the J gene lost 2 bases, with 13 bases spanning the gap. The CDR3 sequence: CSVAGGVNYGYTF. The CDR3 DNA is TGCAGCGTGGCGGGGGGGGTCAACTATGGCTACACCTTC.

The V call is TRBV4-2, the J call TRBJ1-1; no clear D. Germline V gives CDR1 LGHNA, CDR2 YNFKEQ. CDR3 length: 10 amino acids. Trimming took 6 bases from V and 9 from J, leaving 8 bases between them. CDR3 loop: CASRGAKAFF. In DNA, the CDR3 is TGTGCCAGCAGGGGAGCGAAAGCTTTCTTT.

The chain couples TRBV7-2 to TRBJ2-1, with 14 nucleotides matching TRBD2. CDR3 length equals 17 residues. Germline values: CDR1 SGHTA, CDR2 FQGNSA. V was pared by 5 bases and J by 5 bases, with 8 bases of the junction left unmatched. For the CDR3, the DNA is TGTGCCAGCAGCGTTAGCCCGGGACTAGCGGGGGACAATGAGCAGTTCTTC. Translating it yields CASSVSPGLAGDNEQFF.

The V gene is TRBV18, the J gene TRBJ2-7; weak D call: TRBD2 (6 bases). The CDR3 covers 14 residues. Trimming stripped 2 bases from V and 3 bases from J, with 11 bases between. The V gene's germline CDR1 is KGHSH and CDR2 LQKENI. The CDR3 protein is CASSPGEADYEQYF. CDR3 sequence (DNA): TGTGCCAGCTCACCAGGGGAGGCTGACTACGAGCAGTACTTC.

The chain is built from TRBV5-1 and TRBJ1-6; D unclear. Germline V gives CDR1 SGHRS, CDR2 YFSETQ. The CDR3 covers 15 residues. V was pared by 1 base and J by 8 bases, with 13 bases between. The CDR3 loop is CASSLRGTYDSPLHF. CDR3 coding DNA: TGCGCCAGCAGCTTGCGCGGTACTTATGATTCACCCCTCCACTTT.

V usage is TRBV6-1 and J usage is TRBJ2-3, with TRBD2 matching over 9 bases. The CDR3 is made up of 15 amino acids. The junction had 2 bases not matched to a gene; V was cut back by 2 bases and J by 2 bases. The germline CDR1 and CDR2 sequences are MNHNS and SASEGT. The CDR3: CASSEIAGATDTQYF. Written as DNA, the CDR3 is TGTGCCAGCAGTGAAATAGCGGGAGCCACAGATACGCAGTATTTT.

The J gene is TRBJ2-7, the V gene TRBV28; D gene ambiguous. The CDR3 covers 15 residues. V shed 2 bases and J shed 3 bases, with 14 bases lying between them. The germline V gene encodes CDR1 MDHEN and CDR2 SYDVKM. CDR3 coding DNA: TGTGCCAGCAGTTTAGGGCAAACCATCGTCTACGAGCAGTACTTC. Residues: CASSLGQTIVYEQYF.

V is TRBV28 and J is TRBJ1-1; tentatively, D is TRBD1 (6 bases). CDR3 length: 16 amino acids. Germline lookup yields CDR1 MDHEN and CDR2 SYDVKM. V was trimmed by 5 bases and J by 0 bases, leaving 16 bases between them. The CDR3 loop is CASSPSAGAMNTEAFF. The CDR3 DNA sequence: TGTGCCAGCAGTCCCTCGGCGGGGGCTATGAACACTGAAGCTTTCTTT.

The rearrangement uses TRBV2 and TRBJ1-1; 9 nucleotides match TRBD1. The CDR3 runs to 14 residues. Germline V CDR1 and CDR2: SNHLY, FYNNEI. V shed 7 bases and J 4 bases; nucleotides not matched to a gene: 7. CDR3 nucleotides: TGTGCCAGCAAAGTTACAGGGGGCCGCACTGAAGCTTTCTTT. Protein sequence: CASKVTGGRTEAFF.